Below, 32 T cell receptor beta chains from the same sample are listed, as sequenced in a study of radiotherapy plus CTLA-4 blockade in lung cancer. Generated by immunoSEQ multiplex PCR, the TCRdb table keeps only in-frame clones and is missing some. The sample lists 81,000 or so clones, approximately 82% occurring once. The sequencing used peripheral blood, collected from a patient treated with radiotherapy plus ipilimumab. The receptors shown here come from a human donor with non-small cell lung cancer that progressed on radiotherapy plus ipilimumab.

With respect to this clone: The junction departs from the called germline gene at one end, perhaps through a read error. The chain has TRBV4-1 and TRBJ1-2, with D possibly being TRBD1 (6 bases). CDR1 and CDR2 from the germline V gene are MGHRA and YSYEKL. This CDR3 is 15 amino acids long. This CDR3 is CASSEEGQGYYGYTF. CDR3 coding DNA: TGCGCCAGCAGCGAAGAGGGCCAGGGGTACTATGGCTACACCTTC.

The chain joins TRBV7-2 to TRBJ1-1, with D possibly TRBD1 on 6 matching bases. CDR3 length: 15 amino acids. V gave up 4 bases and J gave up 4 bases, with 16 bases separating them. The V gene's germline CDR1 is SGHTA and CDR2 FQGNSA. CDR3 amino acids: CASSSITGSGTEAFF. CDR3 nucleotides: TGTGCCAGCAGCTCCATAACAGGGTCGGGCACTGAAGCTTTCTTT.

The chain uses TRBV11-3 and TRBJ2-3, with a tentative D call TRBD1 (5 bases). Germline-derived CDR1 and CDR2 are SGHNT and YENEEA. Trimming stripped 4 bases from V and 0 bases from J, with 11 bases between. This CDR3 comprises 15 residues. The CDR3 sequence: CASSSRVSSTDTQYF. The CDR3 nucleotides are TGTGCCAGCAGCTCCAGGGTTTCTAGCACAGATACGCAGTATTTT.

The chain joins TRBV30 to TRBJ2-5; D is possibly TRBD2 (6 bases). Trimming removed 1 base at V and 5 bases at J, with 8 bases between. CDR1 and CDR2 (germline): GTSNPN, SVGIG (reference sequence). This CDR3 has 12 amino acids. CDR3 nucleotides: TGTGCCTGGAGTGCTAGCGTGGAGACCCAGTACTTC. This gives the protein CAWSASVETQYF.

This clone has more than one count but fewer than ten. The chain uses TRBV9 and TRBJ1-3; D unresolved. The V end was cut by 0 bases, the J end by 10 bases, with 20 bases between. There are 16 residues in the CDR3. The germline gives CDR1 SGDLS, CDR2 YYNGEE. DNA for the CDR3: TGTGCCAGCAGCGTAGCCCCTCGGTTGGACGGGTTAACCATATATTTT. Amino acids: CASSVAPRLDGLTIYF.

The V and J genes are TRBV5-1 and TRBJ2-6; no firm D call. V lost 2 bases to trimming and J lost 4 bases, with 10 bases between them. The CDR3 totals 15 residues. The V gene's germline CDR1 is SGHRS and CDR2 YFSETQ. CDR3 protein: CASSLVDSGANVLTF. DNA of the CDR3: TGCGCCAGCAGCTTAGTGGATTCCGGGGCCAACGTCCTGACTTTC. The full variable domain, in which reference TRBV5-1 and TRBJ2-6 provide the parts outside the CDR3, is KAGVTQTPRYLIKTRGQQVTLSCSPISGHRSVSWYQQTPGQGLQFLFEYFSETQRNKGNFPGRFSGRQFSNSRSEMNVSTLELGDSALYLCASSLVDSGANVLTFGAGSRLTVL.

This clone occurred once. The genes are TRBV11-3 and TRBJ2-1; D remains unclear. Trimming pared 6 bases from V and 0 bases from J, leaving 9 bases between. This CDR3 comprises 14 residues. Germline CDR1 is SGHNT and CDR2 is YENEEA. In DNA, the CDR3 is TGTGCCAGCAGTGGCATGAACTCCTACAATGAGCAGTTCTTC. As protein: CASSGMNSYNEQFF.

The CDR3 is CASSLIHVAAGTEAFF. The CDR3 region has the DNA TGTGCCAGCAGCTTAATCCACGTTGCGGCAGGGACTGAAGCTTTCTTT. The chain joins TRBV7-3 to TRBJ1-1, with TRBD1 as a possible D gene (5 bases). The CDR3 has 16 residues. The germline CDR1 and CDR2 sequences are SGHTA and FQGTGA. Trimming left V 1 base short and J 5 bases short, with 17 bases between.

This chain joins TRBV28 and TRBJ1-2; possible D gene TRBD1, 5 bases. The CDR3 is 15 amino acids. The germline V gene has CDR1 MDHEN and CDR2 SYDVKM. With 7 bases removed from V and 4 bases from J, the gap between germline ends came to 19 bases. In DNA, the CDR3 is TGTGCCAGCAACCGCCTTGGAGGGGTGGGCTATGGCTACACCTTC. Amino acid sequence: CASNRLGGVGYGYTF.

This chain uses TRBV19 with TRBJ1-4; D call uncertain. Looked up from germline, CDR1 is LNHDA and CDR2 is SQIVND (reference sequence). V was cut by 1 base and J by 3 bases, with 6 bases left in between. The CDR3 totals 14 residues. Written as DNA, the CDR3 is TGTGCCAGTAGTATAGGAGGTTCTAATGAAAAACTGTTTTTT. Its protein is CASSIGGSNEKLFF.

This rearrangement joins TRBV7-9 to TRBJ2-3; 14 positions agree with TRBD2. The germline V gene encodes CDR1 SEHNR and CDR2 FQNEAQ (reference sequence). The V segment lost 6 bases and the J segment 3 bases; nucleotides outside the gene matches: 2. This CDR3 spans 15 amino acids. CDR3 amino acids: CASSRTSGRTDTQYF. The CDR3 region has the DNA TGTGCCAGCAGTCGGACTAGCGGGAGGACAGATACGCAGTATTTT.

V usage is TRBV6-5 and J usage is TRBJ2-1; maybe TRBD2 (6 bases). This CDR3 comprises 15 residues. From germline, CDR1 is MNHEY and CDR2 SVGAGI. The V end lost 2 bases, the J end lost 0 bases, and 8 bases lay between the germline ends. The CDR3 protein is CASSYAGNSYNEQFF. The CDR3 nucleotides are TGTGCCAGCAGTTACGCGGGGAACTCCTACAATGAGCAGTTCTTC.

The gene calls are TRBV7-2 and TRBJ2-4; possibly TRBD1 or TRBD2 for D (5 bases each). The CDR3 spans 15 residues. Germline loops: CDR1 SGHTA, CDR2 FQGNSA. With 1 base removed from V and 0 bases from J, the gap between germline ends came to 7 bases. CDR3 bases: TGTGCCAGCAGCTTAGGGGGGTTAGCCAAAAACATTCAGTACTTC. This codes for CASSLGGLAKNIQYF.

V and J are TRBV15 and TRBJ2-5; 10 bases align to TRBD1. V was clipped by 0 bases and J by 5 bases; unmatched bases: 6. In germline, CDR1 is LNHNV, CDR2 YYDKDF (reference sequence). The CDR3 sequence is 16 residues long. CDR3: CATSRDLTGGAETQYF. CDR3 bases: TGTGCCACCAGCAGAGATCTGACAGGGGGCGCTGAGACCCAGTACTTC.

This rearrangement joins TRBV10-3 to TRBJ1-4; D possibly corresponds to TRBD1 (5 bases). Looked up from germline, CDR1 is ENHRY and CDR2 is SYGVKD. V gave up 0 bases and J gave up 8 bases, with 13 bases separating them. CDR3 length: 15 amino acids. CDR3 sequence (DNA): TGTGCCATCAGTGAGTCGCCGGGGGTTGGGGAAAAACTGTTTTTT. Its translation: CAISESPGVGEKLFF.

V and J are TRBV7-8 and TRBJ2-6; D not resolved. The CDR3 loop spans 16 amino acids. Trimming removed 1 base from V and 3 bases from J, with 10 bases in between. Germline-derived CDR1 and CDR2 are SGHVS and FQNEAQ. The CDR3 DNA sequence: TGTGCCAGCAGCTTAGGGGGTAGGCATGGGGCCAACGTCCTGACTTTC. Its translation: CASSLGGRHGANVLTF.

V gene TRBV5-4 combines with J gene TRBJ1-3, with D maybe TRBD1 (5 bases). In germline, CDR1 is SGHNT, CDR2 YYREEE (reference sequence). The CDR3 consists of 15 residues. Trimming shortened V by 3 bases and J by 0 bases, and 10 bases separated the two germline ends. CDR3 sequence: CASSWGGISGNTIYF. The CDR3, as DNA: TGTGCCAGCAGCTGGGGCGGCATCTCTGGAAACACCATATATTTT.

V is TRBV5-1 and J is TRBJ2-7; 7 bases line up with TRBD2. The CDR3 contains 16 residues. Per germline, CDR1 SGHRS and CDR2 YFSETQ. V lost 0 bases to trimming and J lost 2 bases; unmatched junction nucleotides: 8. In nucleotides, the CDR3 is TGCGCCAGCAGCTTGGCCGGGGGGAGGGGAACCTACGAGCAGTACTTC. This sequence encodes CASSLAGGRGTYEQYF.

Worth noting for this clone: The limits of the CDR3 on the DNA are not certain, so only TCRdb's listed CDR3 is given. This chain joins TRBV21-1 and TRBJ2-4; the table's TRBD1 call for D was not verified on the DNA. TRBV21-1 is a pseudogene. Ends included, the CDR3 has 15 residues. CDR3: CASSKGWGLGNIQYF.

For the CDR3, the DNA is TGTGCCAGCAGTGACCGGACAGGGTGGGGCACCTACGAGCAGTACTTC. Protein sequence: CASSDRTGWGTYEQYF. The chain links TRBV2 to TRBJ2-7, with 8 positions matching TRBD1. This CDR3 is built from 16 residues. The J segment lost 2 bases and the V segment lost 3 bases, leaving 9 bases of the junction unmatched. CDR1 and CDR2 (germline): SNHLY, FYNNEI. Combining the CDR3 with reference TRBV2 and TRBJ2-7 gives the whole variable domain EPEVTQTPSHQVTQMGQEVILRCVPISNHLYFYWYRQILGQKVEFLVSFYNNEISEKSEIFDDQFSVERPDGSNFTLKIRSTKLEDSAMYFCASSDRTGWGTYEQYFGPGTRLTVT.

The sample holds one count of this clone. This sequence joins TRBV28 and TRBJ2-3, with D unclear. The CDR3 has 14 amino acids. Between the trimmed V and J ends, which lost 2 bases and 4 bases, there was a span of 10 bases. In germline, CDR1 is MDHEN, CDR2 SYDVKM. CDR3 protein: CASSLSGRPDTQYF. CDR3 nucleotides: TGTGCCAGCAGTTTAAGTGGGCGCCCAGATACGCAGTATTTT.

The chain's CDR3 is CASSSTARLGHLNTGELFF. The DNA of the CDR3 is TGTGCCAGCAGTTCCACTGCCCGACTTGGGCACCTGAACACCGGGGAGCTGTTTTTT. The chain is built from TRBV5-6 and TRBJ2-2; D remains ambiguous. V was cut by 5 bases and J by 1 base, with 24 bases left in between. Germline V gene lookup returns CDR1 SGHDT and CDR2 YYEEEE. This CDR3 is 19 amino acids long. Combining the CDR3 with reference TRBV5-6 and TRBJ2-2 gives the whole variable domain DAGVTQSPTHLIKTRGQQVTLRCSPKSGHDTVSWYQQALGQGPQFIFQYYEEEERQRGNFPDRFSGHQFPNYSSELNVNALLLGDSALYLCASSSTARLGHLNTGELFFGEGSRLTVL.

The chain recombines TRBV7-9 with TRBJ1-4, with TRBD1 matching over 8 bases. The V gene end was trimmed by 5 bases and the J gene end by 11 bases; junction bases not matched to a gene: 7. Germline CDR1 and CDR2: SEHNR and FQNEAQ (reference sequence). This CDR3 is 13 amino acids long. CDR3 in DNA: TGTGCCAGCAGCCGAACAGGGGGGATTAAACTGTTTTTT. Translating gives CASSRTGGIKLFF. Variable domain in full (rest from reference TRBV7-9 and TRBJ1-4): DTGVSQNPRHKITKRGQNVTFRCDPISEHNRLYWYRQTLGQGPEFLTYFQNEAQLEKSRLLSDRFSAERPKGSFSTLEIQRTEQGDSAMYLCASSRTGGIKLFFGSGTQLSVL.

This chain connects TRBV30 to TRBJ1-2, with TRBD1 matching over 8 bases. The V gene end was trimmed by 0 bases and the J gene end by 6 bases; junction bases not matched to a gene: 6. CDR3 size: 14 residues. CDR1 and CDR2 (germline): GTSNPN, SVGIG (reference sequence). The CDR3 bases are TGTGCCTGGAGTGTTAAACAGGGGGGTGATGGCTACACCTTC. Protein product: CAWSVKQGGDGYTF.

This rearrangement joins TRBV5-4 to TRBJ1-1; D uncertain. Trimming took off 0 bases at V and 1 base at J, with 7 bases between the two ends. Germline V gene sequence: CDR1 SGHNT, CDR2 YYREEE (reference sequence). The CDR3 consists of 14 residues. The CDR3 is CASSLDWSNTEAFF. CDR3 DNA: TGTGCCAGCAGCTTGGATTGGTCGAACACTGAAGCTTTCTTT.

The chain uses TRBV4-1 and TRBJ1-4; tentatively, D is TRBD1 (6 bases). Germline V gene sequence: CDR1 MGHRA, CDR2 YSYEKL. The CDR3 is made up of 15 amino acids. Trimming took 3 bases from V and 2 from J, leaving 10 bases between them. The CDR3 here is CASSHDRWTNEKLFF. The CDR3 nucleotides are TGCGCCAGCAGCCACGACAGGTGGACTAATGAAAAACTGTTTTTT.

This clone appeared a few times. CDR3: CASSLWAQSNTGELFF. In nucleotides, the CDR3 is TGTGCCAGCAGCCTCTGGGCCCAAAGTAACACCGGGGAGCTGTTTTTT. This chain links TRBV9 with TRBJ2-2; no clear D gene. Per germline, CDR1 SGDLS and CDR2 YYNGEE. V gave up 4 bases and J gave up 2 bases, with 15 bases separating them. The CDR3 loop spans 16 amino acids.

The chain carries TRBV6-4 and TRBJ2-1; D might be TRBD1 (7 bases). Germline values: CDR1 MRHNA, CDR2 SNTAGT. Trimming cost V 0 bases and J 9 bases, with 15 bases left between them. CDR3 length equals 15 residues. CDR3 region: CASSDSGQAGGEQFF. CDR3 coding DNA: TGTGCCAGCAGTGACTCAGGACAGGCCGGGGGTGAGCAGTTCTTC.

The V and J genes are TRBV29-1 and TRBJ1-2; D is unresolved. Germline values: CDR1 SQVTM, CDR2 ANQGSEA. V was clipped by 6 bases and J by 1 base, with 6 bases between them. CDR3 length: 11 residues. The CDR3 DNA sequence: TGCAGCGTGAGTTTTAACTATGGCTACACCTTC. It codes for CSVSFNYGYTF.

The chain combines TRBV15 with TRBJ2-3; a weak D match, TRBD2 (7 bases). Trimming removed 0 bases from V and 3 bases from J, with 16 bases in between. Germline V gene sequence: CDR1 LNHNV, CDR2 YYDKDF (reference sequence). The CDR3 is 17 residues long. In DNA, the CDR3 is TGTGCCACCAGCAGAGACCCTAGGGGGGAGGGGACAGATACGCAGTATTTT. Its protein is CATSRDPRGEGTDTQYF.

The V call is TRBV4-1, the J call TRBJ2-7, with 10 bases identical to TRBD1. V shed 0 bases, J shed 3 bases, and the junction held 11 bases outside the gene matches. Per germline, CDR1 MGHRA and CDR2 YSYEKL. The CDR3 loop spans 18 amino acids. The CDR3 sequence: CASSQDRGRDRGVYEQYF. In DNA, the CDR3 is TGCGCCAGCAGCCAAGATCGGGGCCGGGACAGGGGCGTCTACGAGCAGTACTTC.

The chain employs TRBV18 and TRBJ1-5, with D hard to call. There are 14 residues in the CDR3. Looked up from germline, CDR1 is KGHSH and CDR2 is LQKENI. V was cut by 3 bases and J by 7 bases, with 13 bases left in between. Here the CDR3 reads CASSPGQNGQPQHF. The CDR3 DNA reads TGTGCCAGCTCACCGGGTCAAAACGGCCAGCCCCAGCATTTT.